Shown below are 26 T cell receptor beta chains from a single sample sequenced in a study of technical replicates of blood from a handful of donors. Clones were sequenced by immunoSEQ multiplex PCR, and TCRdb holds only the in-frame ones, with some missing. This repertoire shows 40,000 to 60,000 clones, 86% found once; its top ten account for over 5%. Material for sequencing was PBMCs. These TCRs come from a human donor in good health. Some clones in this sample may be carry-over from other donors' samples.

The chain combines TRBV7-3 with TRBJ1-1; no clear D. Trimming stripped 2 bases from V and 1 base from J, with 5 bases between. The CDR3 covers 13 residues. In germline, CDR1 is SGHTA, CDR2 FQGTGA. Here the CDR3 reads CASSLEGNTEAFF. CDR3 coding DNA: TGTGCCAGCAGCTTAGAGGGGAACACTGAAGCTTTCTTT.

The genes are TRBV19 and TRBJ2-7; D uncertain. The V end was cut by 5 bases, the J end by 2 bases, with 13 bases between. Germline V gene data show CDR1 as LNHDA and CDR2 as SQIVND (reference sequence). This CDR3 spans 14 amino acids. This CDR3 is CASSSPRIPYEQYF. The CDR3 DNA reads TGTGCCAGTAGTTCGCCGAGGATCCCCTACGAGCAGTACTTC.

The rearrangement links TRBV7-6 to TRBJ1-5; unclear D gene. The CDR3 loop spans 16 amino acids. The V gene's germline CDR1 is SGHVS and CDR2 FNYEAQ. Trimming left V 1 base short and J 0 bases short, with 10 bases between. The CDR3 DNA is TGTGCCAGCAGCTTAGAAGTGGAGTATAGCAATCAGCCCCAGCATTTT. Translating it yields CASSLEVEYSNQPQHF.

The chain has TRBV5-1 and TRBJ2-2; the D gene could be TRBD1 or TRBD2 (6 bases each). The V end lost 4 bases, the J end lost 3 bases, and 10 bases lay between the germline ends. The CDR3 runs 14 residues. CDR1 and CDR2 (germline): SGHRS, YFSETQ. The CDR3 loop is CASSLEGDTGELFF. CDR3 sequence (DNA): TGCGCCAGCAGCCTGGAGGGGGACACCGGGGAGCTGTTTTTT. The complete variable domain, with remaining parts taken from reference TRBV5-1 and TRBJ2-2, reads KAGVTQTPRYLIKTRGQQVTLSCSPISGHRSVSWYQQTPGQGLQFLFEYFSETQRNKGNFPGRFSGRQFSNSRSEMNVSTLELGDSALYLCASSLEGDTGELFFGEGSRLTVL.

This chain joins TRBV7-8 and TRBJ1-2, with D maybe TRBD1 (5 bases). CDR1 is SGHVS and CDR2 is FQNEAQ in the germline V gene. CDR3 size: 13 residues. The V end was cut by 4 bases, the J end by 4 bases, with 10 bases between. The CDR3 protein is CASSSQVSYGYTF. Written as DNA, the CDR3 is TGTGCCAGCAGCTCACAGGTTTCCTATGGCTACACCTTC.

This chain uses TRBV19 with TRBJ1-1, with 10 bases aligning to TRBD1. Losses at the gene ends were 8 bases for V and 5 bases for J; bases not matched to a gene: 5. Germline CDR1 is LNHDA and CDR2 is SQIVND (reference sequence). This CDR3 comprises 13 residues. The CDR3 nucleotides are TGTGCCAGTTTGTGGACAGGGGGTACTGAAGCTTTCTTT. Translated: CASLWTGGTEAFF.

V gene TRBV7-8 combines with J gene TRBJ2-2; 7 nucleotides align to TRBD2. Germline V gene sequence: CDR1 SGHVS, CDR2 FQNEAQ. With 5 bases clipped from V and 4 bases from J, the junction kept 7 bases outside the gene matches. The CDR3 extends over 15 amino acids. CDR3 coding DNA: TGTGCCAGCAGCCCCTGGACTAGTGGCACCGGGGAGCTGTTTTTT. Residues: CASSPWTSGTGELFF.

The rearrangement uses TRBV19 and TRBJ1-2, with 7 positions matching TRBD1. The CDR3 runs 12 residues. Germline trimming cut 5 bases from V and 8 bases from J; bases unmatched to any gene: 5. Looked up from germline, CDR1 is LNHDA and CDR2 is SQIVND (reference sequence). CDR3 region: CASSGTGAGYTF. The CDR3 coding sequence is TGTGCCAGTAGTGGAACAGGGGCCGGCTACACCTTC.

The chain joins TRBV5-4 to TRBJ1-1; 9 bases agree with TRBD1. Unmatched junction bases numbered 6, after V lost 3 bases and J lost 3 bases. Germline V gene data show CDR1 as SGHNT and CDR2 as YYREEE (reference sequence). This CDR3 is 15 amino acids long. CDR3 sequence (DNA): TGTGCCAGCAGCTCATGGACAGGGGCGTACACTGAAGCTTTCTTT. This codes for CASSSWTGAYTEAFF.

The chain joins TRBV15 to TRBJ2-3, with 7 bases that match TRBD1. Germline trimming cut 1 base from V and 2 bases from J; bases unmatched to any gene: 3. The CDR3 consists of 15 residues. CDR1 LNHNV and CDR2 YYDKDF come from the germline V gene (reference sequence). This CDR3 reads CATSRGQGYTDTQYF. CDR3 nucleotide sequence: TGTGCCACCAGCAGAGGACAGGGATACACAGATACGCAGTATTTT.

The chain employs TRBV6-1 and TRBJ1-2; possibly TRBD1 for D (6 bases). The CDR3 has 11 residues. CDR1 and CDR2 (germline): MNHNS, SASEGT. V lost 10 bases and J lost 8, with 14 bases in between. In DNA, the CDR3 is TGTGCCACCCAACAGGGAAGGGGCTACACCTTC. It specifies CATQQGRGYTF.

The chain joins TRBV18 to TRBJ2-7; TRBD2 agrees at 13 bases. Per germline, CDR1 KGHSH and CDR2 LQKENI. The CDR3 is made up of 15 amino acids. With 5 bases clipped from V and 5 bases from J, the junction kept 6 bases outside the gene matches. The CDR3 DNA sequence: TGTGCCAGCTCAGCCGGACTAGCGGGGGTCGACGAGCAGTACTTC. It codes for CASSAGLAGVDEQYF.

The chain employs TRBV29-1 and TRBJ2-7, with 10 bases that match TRBD2. The ends lost 6 bases at V and 3 bases at J; junction bases unmatched: 2. The V gene's germline CDR1 is SQVTM and CDR2 ANQGSEA. This CDR3 comprises 12 residues. The CDR3 region is CSVGTSVYEQYF. The CDR3 nucleotides are TGCAGCGTAGGGACTAGCGTCTACGAGCAGTACTTC.

The V call is TRBV5-1, the J call TRBJ2-6; no clear D. V gave up 7 bases and J gave up 2 bases, with 16 bases separating them. The CDR3 extends over 16 amino acids. CDR1 SGHRS and CDR2 YFSETQ come from the germline V gene. CDR3 coding DNA: TGCGCCAGCGCGTGGAGCAGCTTGACTGGGGCCAACGTCCTGACTTTC. Translated: CASAWSSLTGANVLTF.

Here the CDR3 reads CASSQTGTGDTEAFF. The CDR3 DNA follows: TGCGCCAGCAGCCAGACCGGGACAGGGGATACTGAAGCTTTCTTT. V usage is TRBV4-1 and J usage is TRBJ1-1; 10 bases agree with TRBD1. The CDR3 covers 15 residues. V dropped 3 bases and J dropped 5; count of bases not matched to a gene: 6. The germline V gene has CDR1 MGHRA and CDR2 YSYEKL.

This chain uses TRBV7-9 with TRBJ2-3; 14 bases align to TRBD2. CDR1 SEHNR and CDR2 FQNEAQ come from the germline V gene (reference sequence). V was pared by 5 bases and J by 2 bases, with 6 bases of the junction left unmatched. This CDR3 is 17 amino acids long. CDR3 DNA: TGTGCCAGCAGCGGACGGACTAGCGGGGGGAACACAGATACGCAGTATTTT. Protein: CASSGRTSGGNTDTQYF.

V and J are TRBV5-4 and TRBJ1-2; D unresolved. The CDR3 sequence is 12 residues long. The V end was cut by 4 bases, the J end by 7 bases, with 11 bases between. Per the germline V gene, CDR1 is SGHNT and CDR2 is YYREEE (reference sequence). The CDR3 region is CASSPLAGGYTF. The CDR3 bases are TGTGCCAGCAGCCCTCTAGCCGGTGGCTACACCTTC.

This chain connects TRBV11-1 to TRBJ1-1, with D unclear. The CDR3 consists of 13 residues. V lost 5 bases and J 4 bases, leaving 11 bases between the germline ends. The germline gives CDR1 SGHAT, CDR2 FQDESV (reference sequence). This chain's CDR3 is CASSQNGGTEAFF. In nucleotides, the CDR3 is TGTGCCAGCAGCCAGAACGGCGGCACTGAAGCTTTCTTT.

The chain joins TRBV6-5 to TRBJ2-7, with D possibly matching TRBD1 (6 bases). V gave up 2 bases and J gave up 7 bases, with 15 bases separating them. This CDR3 has 14 residues. From germline, CDR1 is MNHEY and CDR2 SVGAGI. The CDR3 sequence: CASSYRDILGEQYF. The CDR3 coding sequence is TGTGCCAGCAGTTACCGGGACATTCTGGGGGAGCAGTACTTC.

The CDR3 loop is CAIDTDGPGNEQYF. DNA of the CDR3: TGTGCCATCGACACGGACGGGCCGGGGAACGAGCAGTACTTC. V and J are TRBV5-4 and TRBJ2-7, with D tentatively TRBD2 (5 bases). Germline assignment: CDR1 SGHNT and CDR2 YYREEE (reference sequence). V lost 9 bases to trimming and J lost 5 bases, with 21 bases between them. CDR3 length: 14 residues.

The chain has TRBV19 and TRBJ1-2, with a tentative D call TRBD1 (6 bases). CDR1 and CDR2 (germline): LNHDA, SQIVND (reference sequence). V was clipped by 5 bases and J by 5 bases, with 15 bases between them. CDR3 length: 14 amino acids. The CDR3 DNA is TGTGCCAGTAGTCTTAACAGGGTACCATATGGCTACACCTTC. Translating it yields CASSLNRVPYGYTF. The full variable domain, completed using reference TRBV19 and TRBJ1-2, is DGGITQSPKYLFRKEGQNVTLSCEQNLNHDAMYWYRQDPGQGLRLIYYSQIVNDFQKGDIAEGYSVSREKKESFPLTVTSAQKNPTAFYLCASSLNRVPYGYTFGSGTRLTVV.

V gene TRBV5-4 combines with J gene TRBJ2-5; 8 bases are a match to TRBD1. Losses at the gene ends were 6 bases for V and 5 bases for J; bases not matched to a gene: 6. Looked up from germline, CDR1 is SGHNT and CDR2 is YYREEE (reference sequence). CDR3 length equals 13 residues. In DNA, the CDR3 is TGTGCCAGCAAGGGACAGGCCCCCGAGACCCAGTACTTC. This translates into CASKGQAPETQYF.

The rearrangement uses TRBV19 and TRBJ1-3; 9 bases agree with TRBD1. This CDR3 has 15 residues. Germline V gene lookup returns CDR1 LNHDA and CDR2 SQIVND (reference sequence). V shed 5 bases, J shed 7 bases, and the junction held 9 bases outside the gene matches. The CDR3: CASSWDRAEVNTIYF. The CDR3 nucleotides read TGTGCCAGTAGTTGGGACAGGGCCGAAGTCAACACCATATATTTT.

The chain combines TRBV6-1 with TRBJ2-6; no firm D call. The V gene's germline CDR1 is MNHNS and CDR2 SASEGT. The CDR3 runs to 19 residues. V lost 1 base and J 0 bases, leaving 16 bases between the germline ends. The DNA of the CDR3 is TGTGCCAGCAGTGAAGTTGAGGTCAGATTCAGCTCTGGGGCCAACGTCCTGACTTTC. This encodes CASSEVEVRFSSGANVLTF.

The rearrangement links TRBV27 to TRBJ2-3, with 7 bases matching TRBD2. The CDR3 length is 14 residues. Unmatched junction bases numbered 7, after V lost 4 bases and J lost 6 bases. Germline CDR1 MNHEY, CDR2 SMNVEV (reference sequence). The CDR3 spells CASSSTSQVDTQYF. DNA for the CDR3: TGTGCCAGCAGTTCGACTAGCCAGGTTGATACGCAGTATTTT.

V and J are TRBV6-6 and TRBJ2-7; 11 nucleotides agree with TRBD2. Germline V gene data show CDR1 as MNHNY and CDR2 as SVGAGI (reference sequence). Losses at the gene ends were 8 bases for V and 5 bases for J; bases not matched to a gene: 11. This CDR3 has 15 amino acids. The CDR3 sequence: CASASLAGGLNEQYF. The CDR3 DNA reads TGTGCCAGCGCGAGTCTAGCGGGGGGCCTCAACGAGCAGTACTTC.